This T cell receptor (beta chain) was sequenced for a study of T cells in Graves' hyperthyroidism and ophthalmopathy. About this clonotype itself: Its target is unknown.

Authors of the study amplified TCR beta CDR3 regions from RNA transcripts. Carried out on the TCR CDR3, a first-round RT-PCR used the HTBI primer set. TCRdb redid the calling of the multiplex PCR reads with MiXCR, one entry per CDR3 protein. The sample has roughly 420,000 distinct CDR3 sequences, around 14% seen once. Unmatched junction bases numbered 8, after V lost 4 bases and J lost 2 bases. This CDR3 is 16 amino acids long. The germline V gene encodes CDR1 SGHNT and CDR2 YYREEE (reference sequence). Study-wide findings and caveats: With a median lead of roughly 6.8 months before onset, the model predicted ophthalmopathy. Blood shared most expanded thyroid clonotypes above 0.001.

This sequence joins TRBV5-4 and TRBJ2-5, with 10 positions matching TRBD2. The sequence came from a woman between 18 and 29 years old with Graves' hyperthyroidism. What was sequenced was blood. Here the CDR3 reads CASSGGTSASQETQYF. As DNA, the CDR3 is TGTGCCAGCAGCGGGGGGACTAGCGCATCACAAGAGACCCAGTACTTC.